Shown below are 13 T cell receptor beta chains from a single sample sequenced in a study of glioma-infiltrating T cells after dendritic cell vaccination. Time point described: after dendritic cell vaccination, including at tumor progression/relapse. Assay: immunoSEQ multiplex PCR; the TCRdb copy retains only in-frame clones and omits some. The repertoire includes about 99,000 clones, around 80% of them detected once, and 5.4% sits in the top ten. The specimen was blood, collected after dendritic cell vaccination. The receptor source for this set is a human donor with glioblastoma.

This clone was counted a single time. CDR3 sequence reads: CATKKTGTSGIGNEQFF. The CDR3 DNA reads as TGTGCCACCAAAAAAACCGGGACTAGCGGGATAGGGAATGAGCAGTTCTTC. The chain joins TRBV10-3 to TRBJ2-1, with 13 bases matching TRBD2. The CDR3 runs to 17 residues. Germline assignment: CDR1 ENHRY and CDR2 SYGVKD. The junction had 16 bases not matched to a gene; V was cut back by 10 bases and J by 7 bases.

The genes are TRBV28 and TRBJ1-3; D is uncertain. Per germline, CDR1 MDHEN and CDR2 SYDVKM. This CDR3 spans 13 amino acids. Trimming removed 3 bases at V and 7 bases at J, with 10 bases between. CDR3 coding DNA: TGTGCCAGCAGTTTTGGGCAGCTGAACACCATATATTTT. Translation: CASSFGQLNTIYF. The whole variable domain, filled in from reference TRBV28 and TRBJ1-3, reads DVKVTQSSRYLVKRTGEKVFLECVQDMDHENMFWYRQDPGLGLRLIYFSYDVKMKEKGDIPEGYSVSREKKERFSLILESASTNQTSMYLCASSFGQLNTIYFGEGSWLTVV.

The chain links TRBV9 to TRBJ1-2, with TRBD1 as a possible D gene (5 bases). Trimming pared 5 bases from V and 1 base from J, leaving 21 bases between. CDR3 length: 17 residues. Germline CDR1 is SGDLS and CDR2 is YYNGEE. CDR3 nucleotides: TGTGCCAGCAGTCCCACGCCAGTGACAGACCGTAACTATGGCTACACCTTC. This encodes CASSPTPVTDRNYGYTF.

The chain is built from TRBV6-5 and TRBJ1-2, with a weak D call TRBD1 (5 bases). The CDR3 extends over 13 amino acids. CDR1 and CDR2 from the germline V gene are MNHEY and SVGAGI. V lost 6 bases, J lost 9 bases, and 17 bases lay in between. CDR3 DNA: TGTGCCAGCAGCAATTGGGGGGTGCAAAGCTACACCTTC. Translation gives CASSNWGVQSYTF.

The V call is TRBV10-3, the J call TRBJ2-7; D may be TRBD2 (6 bases). There are 13 residues in the CDR3. V lost 6 bases to trimming and J lost 3 bases, with 12 bases between them. The germline gives CDR1 ENHRY, CDR2 SYGVKD. CDR3 region: CAISLGTYYEQYF. Written as DNA, the CDR3 is TGTGCCATCAGCTTGGGGACTTACTACGAGCAGTACTTC.

This chain joins TRBV2 and TRBJ2-2; possible D gene TRBD2, 5 bases. CDR3 length equals 14 residues. Trimming took 6 bases from V and 4 from J, leaving 12 bases between them. Germline loops: CDR1 SNHLY, CDR2 FYNNEI. The CDR3 bases are TGTGCCAGCAGGGGGAGTGGGAGCACCGGGGAGCTGTTTTTT. Amino acids: CASRGSGSTGELFF.

The CDR3 coding sequence is TGTGCCAGTAGCCACAGGGGGCTAAATTCACCCCTCCACTTT. Translated: CASSHRGLNSPLHF. The genes are TRBV19 and TRBJ1-6; 9 bases line up with TRBD1. With 6 bases clipped from V and 7 bases from J, the junction kept 4 bases outside the gene matches. The CDR3 covers 14 residues. Looked up from germline, CDR1 is LNHDA and CDR2 is SQIVND (reference sequence).

The chain links TRBV18 to TRBJ2-7; maybe TRBD2 (6 bases). Germline CDR1 KGHSH, CDR2 LQKENI. The CDR3 consists of 15 residues. The V end lost 0 bases, the J end lost 5 bases, and 14 bases lay between the germline ends. As DNA, the CDR3 is TGTGCCAGCTCACCACCGGGGAGGACGATCGACGAGCAGTACTTC. Encoded protein: CASSPPGRTIDEQYF.

The chain recombines TRBV19 with TRBJ2-3, with 7 bases aligning to TRBD1. Trimming at V came to 6 bases and at J to 6 bases, leaving 12 bases not matched to a gene. The CDR3 length is 15 residues. Germline values: CDR1 LNHDA, CDR2 SQIVND (reference sequence). The CDR3, as DNA: TGTGCCAGTAGCACGATGACAGGGTATTGGGATACGCAGTATTTT. It is translated as CASSTMTGYWDTQYF.

The J gene is TRBJ1-2, the V gene TRBV9; perhaps TRBD1 as D (5 bases). This CDR3 contains 19 residues. The V end lost 4 bases, the J end lost 2 bases, and 27 bases lay between the germline ends. Germline V gives CDR1 SGDLS, CDR2 YYNGEE. The CDR3 nucleotides read TGTGCCAGCAGCCCCGGTACAGGTTTTATTGAGCCCTTGAACTATGGCTACACCTTC. Translation gives CASSPGTGFIEPLNYGYTF.

The chain has TRBV25-1 and TRBJ1-2; no clear D. The V gene's germline CDR1 is MGHDK and CDR2 SYGVNS. The germline V and J ends were trimmed by 3 bases and 3 bases, with 11 bases remaining between them. This CDR3 is built from 14 residues. CDR3 DNA: TGTGCCAGCAGTGAGCAGGATCTCTACTATGGCTACACCTTC. Residues: CASSEQDLYYGYTF.

The V and J genes are TRBV4-2 and TRBJ2-2; possible D gene TRBD2, 5 bases. Trimming took off 4 bases at V and 3 bases at J, with 18 bases between the two ends. The CDR3 spans 17 residues. Germline V gene data show CDR1 as LGHNA and CDR2 as YNFKEQ. The CDR3 coding sequence is TGTGCCAGCAGCCCACCAATGGTAGCGCACCACACCGGGGAGCTGTTTTTT. Amino acids: CASSPPMVAHHTGELFF.

This clone showed up just a few times. The DNA is left out, because the CDR3 cannot be placed on it with certainty; the CDR3 is given as TCRdb lists it. V and J are TRBV7-2 and TRBJ1-1; TRBD1, as called in the table, went unchecked against the DNA. Ends included, the CDR3 has 18 residues. Looked up from germline, CDR1 is SGHTA and CDR2 is FQGNSA. The CDR3 protein is CASSLGGWGTGASMPNLF.